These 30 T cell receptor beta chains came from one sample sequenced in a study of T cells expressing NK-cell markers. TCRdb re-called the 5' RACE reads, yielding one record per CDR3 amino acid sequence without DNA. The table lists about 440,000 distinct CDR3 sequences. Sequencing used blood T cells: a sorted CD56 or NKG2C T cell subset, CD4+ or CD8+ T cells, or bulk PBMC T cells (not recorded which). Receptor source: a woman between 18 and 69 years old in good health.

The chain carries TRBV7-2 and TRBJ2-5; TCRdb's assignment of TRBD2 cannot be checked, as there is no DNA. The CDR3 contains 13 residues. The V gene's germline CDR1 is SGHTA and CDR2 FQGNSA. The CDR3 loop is CAGSLGLWEAQYF.

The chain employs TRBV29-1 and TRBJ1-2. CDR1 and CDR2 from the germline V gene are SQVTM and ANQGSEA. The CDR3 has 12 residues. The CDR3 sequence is CSALQQYGWYTF.

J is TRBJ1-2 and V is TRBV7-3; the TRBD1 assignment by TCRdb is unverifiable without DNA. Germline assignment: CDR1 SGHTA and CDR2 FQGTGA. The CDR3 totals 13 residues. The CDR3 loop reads CASSYRQGDGYTF.

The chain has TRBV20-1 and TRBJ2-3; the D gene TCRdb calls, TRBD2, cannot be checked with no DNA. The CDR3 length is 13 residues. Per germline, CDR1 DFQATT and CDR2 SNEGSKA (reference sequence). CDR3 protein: CSAPRGRTDTQYF.

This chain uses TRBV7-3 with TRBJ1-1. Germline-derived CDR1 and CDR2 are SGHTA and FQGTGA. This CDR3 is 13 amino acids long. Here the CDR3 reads CASSIKVNTEAFF.

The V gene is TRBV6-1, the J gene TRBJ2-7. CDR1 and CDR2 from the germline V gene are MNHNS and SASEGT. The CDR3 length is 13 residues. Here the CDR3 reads CASSQNAPYEQYF.

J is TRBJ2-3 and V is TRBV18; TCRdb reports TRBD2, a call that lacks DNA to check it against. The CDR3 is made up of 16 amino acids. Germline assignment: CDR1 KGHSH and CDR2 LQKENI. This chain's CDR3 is CASSSTSGSPTDTQYF.

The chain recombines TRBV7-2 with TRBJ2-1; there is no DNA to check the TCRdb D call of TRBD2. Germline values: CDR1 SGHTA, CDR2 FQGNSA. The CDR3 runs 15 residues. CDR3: CASSLVFSGRDEQFF. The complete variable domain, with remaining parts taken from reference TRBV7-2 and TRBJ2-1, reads GAGVSQSPSNKVTEKGKDVELRCDPISGHTALYWYRQSLGQGLEFLIYFQGNSAPDKSGLPSDRFSAERTGGSVSTLTIQRTQQEDSAVYLCASSLVFSGRDEQFFGPGTRLTVL.

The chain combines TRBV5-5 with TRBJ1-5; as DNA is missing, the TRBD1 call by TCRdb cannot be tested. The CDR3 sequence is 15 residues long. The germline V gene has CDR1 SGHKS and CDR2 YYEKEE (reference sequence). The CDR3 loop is CASALWGPRGQPQHF.

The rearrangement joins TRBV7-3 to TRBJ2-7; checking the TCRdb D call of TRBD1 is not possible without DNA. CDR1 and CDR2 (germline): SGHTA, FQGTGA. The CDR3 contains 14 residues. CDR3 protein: CASSKGTGGHEQYF. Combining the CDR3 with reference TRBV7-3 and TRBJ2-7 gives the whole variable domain GAGVSQTPSNKVTEKGKYVELRCDPISGHTALYWYRQSLGQGPEFLIYFQGTGAADDSGLPNDRFFAVRPEGSVSTLKIQRTERGDSAVYLCASSKGTGGHEQYFGPGTRLTVT.

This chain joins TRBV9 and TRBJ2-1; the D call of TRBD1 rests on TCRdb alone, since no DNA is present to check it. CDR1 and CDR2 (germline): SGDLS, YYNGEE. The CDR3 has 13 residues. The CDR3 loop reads CASSTLGGNEQFF.

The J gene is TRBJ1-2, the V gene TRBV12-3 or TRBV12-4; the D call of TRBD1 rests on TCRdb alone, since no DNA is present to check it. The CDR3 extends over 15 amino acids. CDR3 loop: CASSLSHSSSVGYTF.

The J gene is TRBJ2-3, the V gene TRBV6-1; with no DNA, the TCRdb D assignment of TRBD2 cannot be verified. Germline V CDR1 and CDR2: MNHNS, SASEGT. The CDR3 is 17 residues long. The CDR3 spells CASGRTSGRLETDTQYF.

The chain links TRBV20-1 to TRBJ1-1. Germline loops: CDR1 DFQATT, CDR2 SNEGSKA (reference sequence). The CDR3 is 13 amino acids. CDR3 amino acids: CSASNSVSTEAFF.

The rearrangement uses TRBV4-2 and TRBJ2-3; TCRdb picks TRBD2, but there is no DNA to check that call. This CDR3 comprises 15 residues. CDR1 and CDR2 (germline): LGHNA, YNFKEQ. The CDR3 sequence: CASSQDLGGSDTQYF.

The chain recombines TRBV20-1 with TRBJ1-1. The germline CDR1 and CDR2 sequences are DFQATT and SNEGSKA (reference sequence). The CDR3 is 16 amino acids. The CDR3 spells CSARDPGSGGGTEAFF.

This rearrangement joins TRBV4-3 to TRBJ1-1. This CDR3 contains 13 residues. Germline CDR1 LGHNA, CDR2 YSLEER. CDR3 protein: CASSQDQWLQAFF.

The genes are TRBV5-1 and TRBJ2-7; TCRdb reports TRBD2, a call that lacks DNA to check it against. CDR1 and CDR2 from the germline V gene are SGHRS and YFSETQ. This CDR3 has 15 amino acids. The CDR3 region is CASSAGTSGAYEQYF. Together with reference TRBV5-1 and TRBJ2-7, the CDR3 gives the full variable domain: KAGVTQTPRYLIKTRGQQVTLSCSPISGHRSVSWYQQTPGQGLQFLFEYFSETQRNKGNFPGRFSGRQFSNSRSEMNVSTLELGDSALYLCASSAGTSGAYEQYFGPGTRLTVT.

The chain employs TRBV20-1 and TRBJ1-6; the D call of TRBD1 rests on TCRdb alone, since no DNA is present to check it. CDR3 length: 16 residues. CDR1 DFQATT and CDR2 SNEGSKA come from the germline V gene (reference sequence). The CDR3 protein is CSARDPRTGMNSPLHF.

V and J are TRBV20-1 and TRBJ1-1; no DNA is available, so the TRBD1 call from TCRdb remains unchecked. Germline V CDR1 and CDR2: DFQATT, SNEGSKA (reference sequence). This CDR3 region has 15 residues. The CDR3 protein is CSATRGTGGFTEAFF.

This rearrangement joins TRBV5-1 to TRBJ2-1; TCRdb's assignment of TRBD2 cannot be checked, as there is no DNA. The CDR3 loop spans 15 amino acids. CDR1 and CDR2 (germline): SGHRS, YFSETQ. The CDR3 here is CASSRGLAVYNEQFF.

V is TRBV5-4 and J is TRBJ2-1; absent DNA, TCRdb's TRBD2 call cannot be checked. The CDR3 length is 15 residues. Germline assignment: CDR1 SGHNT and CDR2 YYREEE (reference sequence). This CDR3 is CASSLFSLYSNEQFF.

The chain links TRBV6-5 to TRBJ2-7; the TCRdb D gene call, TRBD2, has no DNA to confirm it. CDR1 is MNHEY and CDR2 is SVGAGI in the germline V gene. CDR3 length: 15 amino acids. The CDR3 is CASSYSIGSGYEQYF.

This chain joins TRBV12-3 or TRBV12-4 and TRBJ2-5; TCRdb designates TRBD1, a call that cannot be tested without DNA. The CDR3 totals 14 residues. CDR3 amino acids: CASSPWGEQETQYF.

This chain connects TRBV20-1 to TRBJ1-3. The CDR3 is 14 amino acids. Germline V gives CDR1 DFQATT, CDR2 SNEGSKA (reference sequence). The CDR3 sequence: CSAASRASGNTIYF.

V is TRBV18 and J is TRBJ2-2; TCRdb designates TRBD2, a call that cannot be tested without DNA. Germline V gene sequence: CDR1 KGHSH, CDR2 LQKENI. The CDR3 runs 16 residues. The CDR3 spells CASSPSEGRVTGELFF. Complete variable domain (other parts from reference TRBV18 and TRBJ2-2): NAGVMQNPRHLVRRRGQEARLRCSPMKGHSHVYWYRQLPEEGLKFMVYLQKENIIDESGMPKERFSAEFPKEGPSILRIQQVVRGDSAAYFCASSPSEGRVTGELFFGEGSRLTVL.

CDR3 protein: CSVDGGTEAFF. V is TRBV29-1 and J is TRBJ1-1; with no DNA, the TCRdb D assignment of TRBD1 cannot be verified. Per germline, CDR1 SQVTM and CDR2 ANQGSEA. The CDR3 length is 11 residues.

The CDR3 loop is CSASQQAHQPQHF. The V gene is TRBV20-1, the J gene TRBJ1-5; the TRBD1 assignment by TCRdb is unverifiable without DNA. CDR1 is DFQATT and CDR2 is SNEGSKA in the germline V gene (reference sequence). This CDR3 is built from 13 residues.

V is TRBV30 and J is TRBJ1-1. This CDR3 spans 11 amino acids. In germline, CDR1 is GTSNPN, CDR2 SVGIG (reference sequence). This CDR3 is CAWELNTEAFF.

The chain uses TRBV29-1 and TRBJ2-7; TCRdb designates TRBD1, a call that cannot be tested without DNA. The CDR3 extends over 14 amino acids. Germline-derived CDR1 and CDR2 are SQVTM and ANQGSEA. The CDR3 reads CSAAGGTDSYKQYF.